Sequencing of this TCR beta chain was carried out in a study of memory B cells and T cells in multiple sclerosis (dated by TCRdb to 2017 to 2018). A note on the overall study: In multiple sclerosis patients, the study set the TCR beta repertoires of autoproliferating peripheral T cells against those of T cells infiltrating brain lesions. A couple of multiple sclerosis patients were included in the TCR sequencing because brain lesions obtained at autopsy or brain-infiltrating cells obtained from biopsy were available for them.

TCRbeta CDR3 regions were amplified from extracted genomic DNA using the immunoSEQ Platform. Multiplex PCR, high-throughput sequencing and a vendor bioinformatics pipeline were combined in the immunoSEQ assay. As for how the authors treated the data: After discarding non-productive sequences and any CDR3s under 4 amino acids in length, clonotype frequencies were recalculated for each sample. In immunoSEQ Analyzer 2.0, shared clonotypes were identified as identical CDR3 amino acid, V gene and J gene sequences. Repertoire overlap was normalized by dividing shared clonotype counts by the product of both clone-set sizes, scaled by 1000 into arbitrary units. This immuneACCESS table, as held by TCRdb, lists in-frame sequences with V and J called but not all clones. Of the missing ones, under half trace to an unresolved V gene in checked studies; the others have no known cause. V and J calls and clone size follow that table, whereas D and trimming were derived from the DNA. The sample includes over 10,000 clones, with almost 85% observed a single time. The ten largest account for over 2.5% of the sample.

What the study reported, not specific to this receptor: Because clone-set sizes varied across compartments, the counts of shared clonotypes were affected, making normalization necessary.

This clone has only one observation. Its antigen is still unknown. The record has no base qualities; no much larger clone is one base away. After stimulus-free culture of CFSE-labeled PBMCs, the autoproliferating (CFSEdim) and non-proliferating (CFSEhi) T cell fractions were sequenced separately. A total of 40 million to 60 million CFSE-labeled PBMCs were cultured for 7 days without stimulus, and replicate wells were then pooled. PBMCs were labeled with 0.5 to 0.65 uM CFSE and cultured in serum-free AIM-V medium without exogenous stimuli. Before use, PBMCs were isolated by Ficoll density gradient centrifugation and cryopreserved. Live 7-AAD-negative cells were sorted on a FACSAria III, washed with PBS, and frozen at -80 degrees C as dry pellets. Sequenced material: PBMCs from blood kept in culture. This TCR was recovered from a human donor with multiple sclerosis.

The CDR3 protein is CASSPWGQGSAFSYEQYF. The sequence in DNA is TGTGCCAGCAGCCCATGGGGACAGGGATCAGCCTTCTCCTACGAGCAGTACTTC. The chain is assembled from TRBV14 and TRBJ2-7, with 9 bases aligning to TRBD1. Trimming accounts for 4 bases at V and 0 bases at J, while the number of junction bases matched to no gene is 13. The CDR3, from cysteine to phenylalanine, totals 18 residues. Only CDR3 DNA remains: 54 bases, in frame from the first base. As encoded in the germline V gene, CDR1 is SGHDN while CDR2 is FVKESK.